The 29 T cell receptor beta chains reported below all come from one sample, sequenced in a study of T cells in women clearing cervical HPV infection. Generated by immunoSEQ multiplex PCR, the TCRdb table keeps only in-frame clones and is missing some. The sample has roughly 42,000 clones. The sequencing sample was made of blood buffy coat. The source of these receptors is a woman between 18 and 70 years old with a cervical HPV16 infection that either progressed to CIN3+ or cleared (not recorded which).

Comments on this clone: The CDR3 is cut off 3 residues early in the read; its end comes from the germline J gene. The chain couples TRBV7-7 to TRBJ2-5, with 9 bases fitting TRBD2. CDR1 is SSHAT and CDR2 is FNYEAQ in the germline V gene (reference sequence). The CDR3 loop spans 15 amino acids. Trimming removed 1 base from V and 0 bases from J; junction bases left unmatched: 0. Incomplete CDR3 DNA: TGTGCCAGCAGCTTAGGGACTAGCGACCAAGAGACC. Its protein product is CASSLGTSDQET. The entire CDR3 is CASSLGTSDQETQYF.

On this clone: The CDR3 goes on 3 residues after the read ends, and that part is filled in from the germline J gene. The genes are TRBV11-2 and TRBJ2-5; 8 bases fit TRBD1. The CDR3 runs to 14 residues. CDR1 SGHAT and CDR2 FQNNGV come from the germline V gene. V was clipped by 5 bases and J by 5 bases; unmatched bases: 7. CDR3 sequence: CASSARTGSETQYF. CDR3 DNA (partial): TGTGCCAGCAGCGCCCGGACAGGGTCCGAGACC.

As concerns this clone: From the germline J gene comes the end of the CDR3, since the read stops 3 residues before it. This chain uses TRBV11-1 with TRBJ2-3, with 10 bases lining up with TRBD1. Germline trimming cut 4 bases from V and 1 base from J; bases unmatched to any gene: 2. There are 15 residues in the CDR3. Looked up from germline, CDR1 is SGHAT and CDR2 is FQDESV (reference sequence). The part of the CDR3 DNA that was read is TGTGCCAGCAGCTCCGGGACAGGGGGCACAGATACG. It is translated as CASSSGTGGTDT. The CDR3 in its entirety is CASSSGTGGTDTQYF.

The CDR3: CAWTRDRVPGANVLTF. The sequenced part of the CDR3 DNA is TGTGCCTGGACTAGGGACAGGGTACCCGGGGCCAACGTC. The rearrangement links TRBV30 to TRBJ2-6; 9 bases match TRBD1. The CDR3 extends 3 residues past the end of the read, so its final part is completed from the germline J gene. The J segment lost 4 bases and the V segment lost 4 bases, leaving 8 bases of the junction unmatched. Looked up from germline, CDR1 is GTSNPN and CDR2 is SVGIG (reference sequence). The CDR3 extends over 16 amino acids.

Remarks on this clone: The read terminates 3 residues before the CDR3 end, so the remaining end is supplied by the germline J gene. This chain connects TRBV5-1 to TRBJ1-1, with D tentatively TRBD1 (5 bases). Trimming pared 0 bases from V and 1 base from J, leaving 10 bases between. Germline CDR1 and CDR2: SGHRS and YFSETQ. The CDR3 has 15 residues. The CDR3 protein is CASSLDGRENTEAFF. The CDR3 DNA, read in part, is TGCGCCAGCAGCTTGGACGGCAGGGAGAACACTGAA.

Concerning this clone itself: Read sequence stops 3 residues before the CDR3 end, and the germline J gene provides the missing end. This chain uses TRBV19 with TRBJ2-2; 7 nucleotides align to TRBD2. CDR1 is LNHDA, CDR2 SQIVND, per germline (reference sequence). V lost 3 bases to trimming and J lost 1 base; unmatched junction nucleotides: 5. The CDR3 covers 16 residues. The sequenced part of the CDR3 DNA is TGTGCCAGTAGTATGGGAGGGGCCAAGAACACCGGGGAG. This gives the protein CASSMGGAKNTGE. The entire CDR3 protein reads CASSMGGAKNTGELFF.

A note on this clone: The read is 3 residues too short to cover the CDR3 end, so that end is filled in from the germline J gene. This chain joins TRBV2 and TRBJ2-1; perhaps D is TRBD1 or TRBD2 (5 bases each). V was clipped by 5 bases and J by 2 bases, with 16 bases between them. From germline, CDR1 is SNHLY and CDR2 FYNNEI. The CDR3 totals 16 residues. The CDR3 reads CASSLEGQGPYNEQFF. The CDR3 DNA, read in part, is TGTGCCAGCAGTCTTGAGGGGCAAGGTCCCTACAATGAG.

CDR3 residues: CASSFRDISTGELFF. The sequenced CDR3 bases are TGTGCCAGCAGCTTTCGGGACATCTCCACCGGGGAG. The V and J genes are TRBV11-3 and TRBJ2-2; D is perhaps TRBD1 (6 bases). The read terminates 3 residues before the CDR3 end, so the remaining end is supplied by the germline J gene. The CDR3 is made up of 15 amino acids. V was pared by 3 bases and J by 4 bases, with 12 bases between. Germline loops: CDR1 SGHNT, CDR2 YENEEA. Supplemented by reference TRBV11-3 and TRBJ2-2, the full variable domain reads EAGVVQSPRYKIIEKKQPVAFWCNPISGHNTLYWYLQNLGQGPELLIRYENEEAVDDSQLPKDRFSAERLKGVDSTLKIQPAELGDSAVYLCASSFRDISTGELFFGEGSRLTVL.

On this clone itself: The CDR3 end falls 3 residues outside the read, so it is completed with the germline J gene. The chain employs TRBV10-2 and TRBJ1-5; the match to TRBD1 covers 7 bases. Unmatched junction bases numbered 6, after V lost 2 bases and J lost 2 bases. Germline CDR1 reads WSHSY; CDR2 reads SAAADI. The CDR3 runs to 16 residues. CDR3 sequence reads: CASSERGQGGNQPQHF. The CDR3 bases that were read are TGCGCCAGCAGTGAGAGGGGGCAGGGTGGCAATCAGCCC.

Details on this clone: The CDR3 goes on 3 residues after the read ends, and that part is filled in from the germline J gene. The chain employs TRBV6-4 and TRBJ2-1; 13 nucleotides agree with TRBD2. Germline V gives CDR1 MRHNA, CDR2 SNTAGT. The V and J ends lost 4 bases and 8 bases, in that order; junction bases with no gene match: 2. CDR3 length: 14 amino acids. The CDR3 DNA, read in part, is TGTGCCAGCAGTGGGACTAGCGGGGGTGATGAG. Translation gives CASSGTSGGDE. The whole CDR3 protein is CASSGTSGGDEQFF.

To note about this clone: The read ends 3 residues shy of where the CDR3 ends; the end is completed using the germline J gene. This sequence joins TRBV20-1 and TRBJ2-6; TRBD1 might be the D (5 bases). CDR1 is DFQATT, CDR2 SNEGSKA, per germline (reference sequence). Trimming removed 5 bases at V and 0 bases at J, with 11 bases between. This CDR3 spans 15 amino acids. CDR3 loop: CSAAGLYSGANVLTF. CDR3 DNA (partial): TGCAGTGCTGCAGGGCTTTACTCTGGGGCCAACGTC.

The CDR3 spells CASSLTGEGFEQFF. CDR3 DNA (partial): TGTGCCAGCAGCTTGACAGGGGAAGGATTTGAG. J is TRBJ2-1 and V is TRBV7-8, with TRBD1 matching 8 bases. The read finishes 3 residues shy of the CDR3 end, and the germline J gene is used to complete it. Germline loops: CDR1 SGHVS, CDR2 FQNEAQ. This CDR3 has 14 residues. J was trimmed by 9 bases and V by 3 bases; bases with no gene match: 7.

On this clone: Other nucleotide sequences from this sample produce the same CDR3. This CDR3 reads CAIYGQGLDGYTF. Partial CDR3 DNA: TGTGCCATCTATGGGCAGGGTTTGGATGGC. The chain has TRBV10-3 and TRBJ1-2; a possible D gene is TRBD1 (5 bases). The read falls 3 residues short of the CDR3 end, and the missing part is taken from the germline J gene. CDR1 is ENHRY, CDR2 SYGVKD, per germline. Trimming removed 8 bases at V and 6 bases at J, with 16 bases between. The CDR3 spans 13 residues.

Details on this clone: The CDR3 end falls 3 residues outside the read, so it is completed with the germline J gene. The J gene is TRBJ2-3, the V gene TRBV11-2, with D possibly TRBD2 on 6 matching bases. Germline-derived CDR1 and CDR2 are SGHAT and FQNNGV. V gave up 1 base and J gave up 6 bases, with 14 bases separating them. This CDR3 spans 15 amino acids. CDR3 in amino acids: CASSLGGSGGDTQYF. CDR3 bases read: TGTGCCAGCAGCTTAGGAGGTAGCGGTGGGGATACG.

For this clone: The read stops 3 residues short of the end of the CDR3; the missing end is completed from the germline J gene. The rearrangement joins TRBV4-1 to TRBJ1-2, with 7 bases aligning to TRBD1. The V segment lost 5 bases and the J segment 4 bases; nucleotides outside the gene matches: 10. The CDR3 sequence is 15 residues long. Germline V CDR1 and CDR2: MGHRA, YSYEKL. The part of the CDR3 DNA that was read is TGCGCCAGCAGCGATACTAGACAGGGAACCTATGGC. Its protein is CASSDTRQGTYG. The entire CDR3 reads CASSDTRQGTYGYTF.

Concerning this clone: Read data end 3 residues before the CDR3 end; the end is taken from the germline J gene. The rearrangement joins TRBV9 to TRBJ2-5; D is ambiguous. Germline V gene data show CDR1 as SGDLS and CDR2 as YYNGEE. Between the trimmed V and J ends, which lost 4 bases and 2 bases, there was a span of 12 bases. This CDR3 has 14 residues. This CDR3 reads CASSIGSLQETQYF. Incomplete CDR3 DNA: TGTGCCAGCAGCATAGGTTCCTTACAAGAGACC.

With respect to this clone: The read ends 3 residues shy of where the CDR3 ends; the end is completed using the germline J gene. This sequence joins TRBV6-1 and TRBJ2-7; 7 bases map to TRBD1. Losses at the gene ends were 1 base for V and 0 bases for J; bases not matched to a gene: 3. This CDR3 is built from 15 residues. The germline V gene encodes CDR1 MNHNS and CDR2 SASEGT. CDR3 DNA (partial): TGTGCCAGCAGTGAAGGGGCAGGGGGCTCCTACGAG. Its protein is CASSEGAGGSYE. The full CDR3 is CASSEGAGGSYEQYF.

On this clone itself: The read ends 3 residues early relative to the CDR3; the germline J gene fills the gap. The V and J genes are TRBV5-1 and TRBJ2-3; 9 bases fit TRBD2. In germline, CDR1 is SGHRS, CDR2 YFSETQ. Trimming removed 5 bases from V and 4 bases from J; junction bases left unmatched: 11. The CDR3 contains 16 residues. The sequenced CDR3 bases are TGCGCCAGCAGAGTGGCGGGGGGGACCAGGGCAGATACG. It yields the protein CASRVAGGTRADT. The CDR3, in full, reads CASRVAGGTRADTQYF.

Concerning this clone itself: The DNA ends 3 residues before the CDR3 does, and the rest of the CDR3 is filled in from the germline J gene. The gene calls are TRBV6-1 and TRBJ1-1, with D perhaps matching TRBD1 (5 bases). The CDR3 totals 13 residues. CDR1 and CDR2 (germline): MNHNS, SASEGT. Deletions cut 4 bases from V and 3 bases from J, with 9 bases between. The CDR3 loop is CASSGRQYTEAFF. Partial CDR3 DNA: TGTGCCAGCAGTGGTCGACAGTACACTGAA.

In regard to this clone: The CDR3 end falls 3 residues outside the read, so it is completed with the germline J gene. The V call is TRBV29-1, the J call TRBJ2-1; 15 bases line up with TRBD2. The CDR3 totals 15 residues. V shed 4 bases and J 9 bases; nucleotides not matched to a gene: 7. From germline, CDR1 is SQVTM and CDR2 ANQGSEA. Partial CDR3 DNA: TGCAGCGTTGCACCCGGACTAGCGGGGGGGGGTGAG. Protein product: CSVAPGLAGGGE. The whole CDR3 protein is CSVAPGLAGGGEQFF.

Concerning this clone itself: Read data end 3 residues before the CDR3 end; the end is taken from the germline J gene. The chain uses TRBV7-2 and TRBJ1-2, with 9 bases that match TRBD1. Germline-derived CDR1 and CDR2 are SGHTA and FQGNSA. V lost 5 bases, J lost 7 bases, and 8 bases stayed unmatched. This CDR3 has 14 residues. CDR3 in amino acids: CASSPRDRVAGYTF. The DNA read from the CDR3 is TGTGCCAGCAGCCCAAGGGACAGGGTCGCTGGC.

To note about this clone: Read sequence stops 3 residues before the CDR3 end, and the germline J gene provides the missing end. The V call is TRBV5-1, the J call TRBJ1-5; 8 nucleotides line up with TRBD1. The CDR3 extends over 14 amino acids. Germline V gives CDR1 SGHRS, CDR2 YFSETQ. Trimming removed 4 bases from V and 5 bases from J; junction bases left unmatched: 5. The DNA read from the CDR3 is TGCGCCAGCAGCCCCGACAGGGGTGATCAGCCC. Protein: CASSPDRGDQP. The entire CDR3 protein reads CASSPDRGDQPQHF.

Concerning this clone itself: Compared with germline, one end of the junction differs, possibly owing to a read error. The read ends 3 residues shy of where the CDR3 ends; the end is completed using the germline J gene. The chain joins TRBV4-1 to TRBJ2-5, with D perhaps TRBD2 (5 bases). CDR1 and CDR2 from the germline V gene are MGHRA and YSYEKL. The CDR3 contains 15 residues. CDR3 protein: CTSSQDPSTQETQYF. CDR3 DNA, as far as it was read: TGCACCAGCAGCCAAGATCCTAGCACCCAAGAGACC.

Note on this clone: The read ends 3 residues early relative to the CDR3; the germline J gene fills the gap. This chain uses TRBV30 with TRBJ2-2, with 7 bases fitting TRBD2. The CDR3 loop spans 15 amino acids. The junction had 6 bases not matched to a gene; V was cut back by 2 bases and J by 3 bases. CDR1 is GTSNPN and CDR2 is SVGIG in the germline V gene (reference sequence). CDR3 DNA (partial): TGTGCCTGGAGTAGAATAGCGGGCTACACCGGGGAG. It encodes CAWSRIAGYTGE. From start to end, the CDR3 is CAWSRIAGYTGELFF.

A note on this clone: Coverage ceases 3 residues before the CDR3 finishes, and the germline J gene fills in the end. This chain links TRBV18 with TRBJ1-5; weak D call: TRBD1 (5 bases). This CDR3 spans 16 amino acids. V lost 8 bases and J lost 8, with 25 bases in between. Per germline, CDR1 KGHSH and CDR2 LQKENI. CDR3 sequence: CASPIVLQDKGKPQHF. The part of the CDR3 DNA that was read is TGTGCCAGCCCCATAGTACTTCAGGACAAGGGAAAGCCC.

About this clone itself: The CDR3 end lies 3 residues beyond the end of the read and is filled in from the germline J gene. The chain uses TRBV20-1 and TRBJ1-4, with 8 positions matching TRBD1. V was clipped by 0 bases and J by 6 bases; unmatched bases: 3. CDR3 size: 14 residues. Per the germline V gene, CDR1 is DFQATT and CDR2 is SNEGSKA (reference sequence). CDR3 sequence: CSARDGTGHEKLFF. The covered CDR3 bases are TGCAGTGCTAGAGATGGGACAGGACATGAAAAA.

Regarding this clone: The sequenced fragment ends 3 residues before the CDR3 boundary, so the rest is inferred from the germline J gene. The chain uses TRBV19 and TRBJ2-3; TRBD2 matches 14 bases. Germline trimming cut 10 bases from V and 7 bases from J; bases unmatched to any gene: 4. Germline V gene data show CDR1 as LNHDA and CDR2 as SQIVND (reference sequence). The CDR3 has 13 amino acids. The sequenced CDR3 bases are TGTGCCACCTGGACTAGCGGGGGGAATACG. Amino acid sequence: CATWTSGGNT. The full-length CDR3 reads as CATWTSGGNTQYF.

Remarks on this clone: Sequencing ends 3 residues short of the CDR3 end; the germline J gene provides the rest. The V and J genes are TRBV10-1 and TRBJ1-6; tentatively, D is TRBD1 (6 bases). The length of the CDR3 is 15 residues. The germline V gene has CDR1 WNHNN and CDR2 SYGVQD (reference sequence). Trimming left V 3 bases short and J 7 bases short, with 13 bases between. The CDR3 region is CASSDGGSANSPLHF. The CDR3 DNA, read in part, is TGCGCCAGCAGTGATGGGGGCAGTGCCAATTCACCC.

On this clone: The read ends 3 residues before the CDR3 terminus; that terminus is restored from the germline J gene. The rearrangement uses TRBV12-3 or TRBV12-4 and TRBJ2-2, with D perhaps matching TRBD1 (6 bases). The CDR3 covers 16 residues. V was clipped by 6 bases and J by 3 bases, with 17 bases between them. CDR3 DNA (partial): TGTGCCAGCAGCCAGACCAGGGACATCCACACCGGGGAG. It is translated as CASSQTRDIHTGE. From start to end, the CDR3 is CASSQTRDIHTGELFF.